This T cell receptor beta chain is from a study of T cells expressing NK-cell markers (dated by TCRdb to 2018 to 2020). In terms of the full investigation: In sorted CD3+CD56+NKG2C+, CD3+CD56+NKG2C- and CD3+CD56-NKG2C+ T-cell subsets from several donors, TCR beta-chain repertoires were profiled. The study sequenced eight donors, all healthy volunteers chosen at random: three men and five women. Of the eight sequenced donors, seven were found to be HCMV-seropositive and one was found to be HCMV-seronegative. Libraries were sequenced as 2 x 150 bp reads on Illumina HiSeq 2000/2500, MiSeq or NextSeq.

The germline V gene specifies SQVTM as CDR1 and ANQGSEA as CDR2. CDR3 length: 12 amino acids, cysteine to phenylalanine. Only the protein sequence is given. General findings and caveats noted by the study authors: Those dominant clonotypes were again the most abundant among CD3+CD56-NKG2C+ cells in several donors, at 28.3-60.1%. In several donors, the dominant CD3+CD56+NKG2C+ clonotypes ranked among the top 10 CD8+ clonotypes, making up about 1.0-7.5% of CD8+ T cells. Whether the expanded NKG2C-expressing T cell clones were specific for HCMV antigens was left unclear.

A remark on this clonotype: What this receptor recognizes is not known.

The listed sequencing device is Illumina HiSeq 2000. TCR beta cDNA libraries were made by 5'RACE template switching that added a universal primer site and unique molecular identifiers. cDNA synthesis was primed from the TCR beta constant segment, followed by two successive PCR amplification steps. In the source study's methods: Reads were demultiplexed and grouped by UMI with MIGEC, and clonotypes were assembled and quantified with MiTCR. To exclude erroneous sequences, any TCR cDNA sequence not supported by at least two reads was discarded. The tcR package was used for downstream repertoire analysis, and clonotypes were matched across fractions by CDR3 nucleotide sequence plus V segment. VDJmatch was used to annotate antigen specificity against VDJdb, with one amino acid substitution in CDR3 permitted. TCRdb reprocessed the reads and assigns one entry to each CDR3 protein sequence, leaving out DNA. The V and J calls were not made by the authors but by TCRdb's processing. The sample table includes over 120,000 distinct CDR3 sequences. 9% to 15% of the sample lies in the top ten.

HCMV serostatus was determined by detecting HCMV-specific IgG in serum with a commercial ELISA kit. Ficoll density gradient centrifugation was used to isolate peripheral blood mononuclear cells from blood. Sequenced: blood T cells: a sorted CD56 or NKG2C T cell subset, CD4+ or CD8+ T cells, or bulk PBMC T cells (not recorded which). The rearranged segments are TRBV29-1 and TRBJ2-1; TCRdb selects TRBD2, and the lack of DNA leaves this call unchecked. The receptor was derived from a man aged 18 to 30 in good health. Donor details come from another sample of the same person, matched by shared clones. CDR3 loop: CSVREGHNEQFF.